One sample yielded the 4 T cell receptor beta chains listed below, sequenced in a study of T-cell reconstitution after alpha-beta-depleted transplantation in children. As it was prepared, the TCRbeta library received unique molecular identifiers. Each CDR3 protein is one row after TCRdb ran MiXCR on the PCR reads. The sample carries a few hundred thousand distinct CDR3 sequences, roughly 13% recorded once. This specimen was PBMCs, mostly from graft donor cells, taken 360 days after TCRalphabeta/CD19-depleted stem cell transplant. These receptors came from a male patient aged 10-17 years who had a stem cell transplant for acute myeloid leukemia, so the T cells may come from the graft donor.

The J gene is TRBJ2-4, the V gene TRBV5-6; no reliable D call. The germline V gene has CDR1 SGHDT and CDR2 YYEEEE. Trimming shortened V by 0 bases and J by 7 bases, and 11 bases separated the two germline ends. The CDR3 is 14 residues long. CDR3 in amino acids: CASSLGPSLNIQYF. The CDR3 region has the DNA TGTGCCAGCAGCTTGGGCCCGTCTCTGAACATTCAGTACTTC. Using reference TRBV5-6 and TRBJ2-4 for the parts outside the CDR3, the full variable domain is DAGVTQSPTHLIKTRGQQVTLRCSPKSGHDTVSWYQQALGQGPQFIFQYYEEEERQRGNFPDRFSGHQFPNYSSELNVNALLLGDSALYLCASSLGPSLNIQYFGAGTRLSVL.

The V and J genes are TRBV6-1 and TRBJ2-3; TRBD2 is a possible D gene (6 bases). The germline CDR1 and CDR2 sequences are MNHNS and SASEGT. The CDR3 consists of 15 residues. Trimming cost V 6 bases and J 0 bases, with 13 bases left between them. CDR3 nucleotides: TGTGCCAGCAGAAAGGAGGGTATTAGCACAGATACGCAGTATTTT. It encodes CASRKEGISTDTQYF.

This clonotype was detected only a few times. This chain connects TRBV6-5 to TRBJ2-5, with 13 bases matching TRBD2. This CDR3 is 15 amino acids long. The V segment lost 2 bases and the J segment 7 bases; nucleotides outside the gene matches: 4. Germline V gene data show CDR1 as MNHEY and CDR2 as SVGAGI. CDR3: CASSYGTSGTGTQYF. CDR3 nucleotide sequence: TGTGCCAGCAGTTACGGGACTAGCGGGACGGGGACCCAGTACTTC.

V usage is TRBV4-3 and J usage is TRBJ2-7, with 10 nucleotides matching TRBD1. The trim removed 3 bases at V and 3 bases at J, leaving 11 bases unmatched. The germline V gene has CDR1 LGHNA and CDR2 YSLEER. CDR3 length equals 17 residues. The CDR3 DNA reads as TGCGCCAGCAGCCAGGAAACCGGGACAGGGGCCCTCTACGAGCAGTACTTC. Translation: CASSQETGTGALYEQYF.